The TCR beta chain under discussion was sequenced for a study of Ad26.COV2.S vaccination and SARS-CoV-2 variants. This clone has just one count. Its target is not known. Method: immunoSEQ multiplex PCR; TCRdb's copy keeps in-frame clones and lacks some. The sample lists about 680,000 clones, about 89% seen once, with roughly 1.5% in the top ten. The V end lost 4 bases, the J end lost 8 bases, and 15 bases lay between the germline ends. Germline V gene data show CDR1 as SGHDT and CDR2 as YYEEEE. The length of the CDR3 is 13 residues. Overall study results and limits: Spike-specific CD8+ and CD4+ T cell responses reportedly showed substantial breadth after vaccination. Researchers cautioned that TCR breadth and depth analyses may have underestimated total T cell responses.

The treatment here: 15 to 20 received Ad26.COV2.S at low or high dose, single or two shots; a few received placebo; per-sample allocation not given. Samples were taken on day 63 after the first vaccine or placebo injection. An Ad26 vector carrying the Wuhan-strain SARS-CoV-2 spike served as the vaccine. V usage is TRBV5-6 and J usage is TRBJ1-2, with D possibly being TRBD1 (5 bases). The sequence came from a person aged 18-60 years who received the Ad26.COV2.S COVID-19 vaccine or a placebo. The material sequenced was peripheral blood, taken in a trial of Ad26.COV2.S vaccine versus placebo. CDR3 region: CASSPEGRGGYTF. In DNA form, the CDR3 reads TGTGCCAGCAGCCCGGAGGGGCGAGGCGGCTACACCTTC. Combining the CDR3 with reference TRBV5-6 and TRBJ1-2 gives the whole variable domain DAGVTQSPTHLIKTRGQQVTLRCSPKSGHDTVSWYQQALGQGPQFIFQYYEEEERQRGNFPDRFSGHQFPNYSSELNVNALLLGDSALYLCASSPEGRGGYTFGSGTRLTVV.